One sample yielded the 21 T cell receptor beta chains listed below, sequenced in a study of shared clonotypes between healthy human individuals. Naive CD8 cells comprised CD45RO-negative, CCR7-positively selected cells, excluding terminally differentiated effector memory CD45RA+ cells. Assay used: immunoSEQ multiplex PCR; TCRdb lists only in-frame clones, some missing. In the table there are about 1.9 million clones, around 93% of which are singletons. Material: naive CD8+ T cells from PBMCs. These receptors came from a man aged 18 to 29 in good health. Some clones in this sample may be carry-over from other donors' samples.

The V gene is TRBV28, the J gene TRBJ2-3, with D tentatively TRBD2 (6 bases). V was trimmed by 2 bases and J by 2 bases, leaving 14 bases between them. Germline assignment: CDR1 MDHEN and CDR2 SYDVKM. This CDR3 is 16 amino acids long. In DNA, the CDR3 is TGTGCCAGCAGTTTAATCGGCGGGAAAGACACAGATACGCAGTATTTT. This codes for CASSLIGGKDTDTQYF.

The chain has TRBV30 and TRBJ2-1; a weak D match, TRBD1 (6 bases). Germline values: CDR1 GTSNPN, CDR2 SVGIG (reference sequence). V lost 4 bases to trimming and J lost 5 bases, with 15 bases between them. This CDR3 has 14 amino acids. CDR3 protein: CAWTTGHLNNEQFF. In nucleotides, the CDR3 is TGTGCCTGGACAACGGGACACCTGAACAATGAGCAGTTCTTC.

This clone was detected once. The chain has TRBV11-2 and TRBJ2-7; TRBD1 might be the D (5 bases). The CDR3 length is 16 residues. Germline-derived CDR1 and CDR2 are SGHAT and FQNNGV. Trimming removed 5 bases from V and 7 bases from J, with 24 bases in between. The CDR3 sequence is CASSPRSGHALGEQYF. The CDR3, as DNA: TGTGCCAGCAGCCCGCGTTCCGGACACGCCTTGGGGGAGCAGTACTTC.

This chain uses TRBV27 with TRBJ1-5; no clear D. Germline V gives CDR1 MNHEY, CDR2 SMNVEV (reference sequence). This CDR3 is built from 14 residues. V was trimmed by 4 bases and J by 4 bases, leaving 11 bases between them. This chain's CDR3 is CASSSFRVNQPQHF. The CDR3 nucleotides are TGTGCCAGCAGTTCCTTCCGAGTAAATCAGCCCCAGCATTTT.

The rearrangement links TRBV15 to TRBJ1-2; 7 nucleotides agree with TRBD1. The CDR3 covers 16 residues. In germline, CDR1 is LNHNV, CDR2 YYDKDF (reference sequence). The V segment lost 3 bases and the J segment 6 bases; nucleotides outside the gene matches: 13. The CDR3 nucleotides are TGTGCCACCAGCAGTGAAAGGGGGCGGCGGGCCGATGGCTACACCTTC. Its protein is CATSSERGRRADGYTF.

The chain is built from TRBV5-5 and TRBJ2-3, with 10 positions matching TRBD2. This CDR3 is built from 16 residues. The J segment lost 5 bases and the V segment lost 0 bases, leaving 6 bases of the junction unmatched. Germline V gene lookup returns CDR1 SGHKS and CDR2 YYEKEE (reference sequence). CDR3 amino acids: CASSLDSLAGEDTQYF. The CDR3 DNA follows: TGTGCCAGCAGCTTGGATTCCCTAGCGGGAGAAGATACGCAGTATTTT.

The chain couples TRBV7-9 to TRBJ2-2, with 7 bases that match TRBD1. Germline V gene sequence: CDR1 SEHNR, CDR2 FQNEAQ (reference sequence). This CDR3 spans 13 amino acids. Trimming took 10 bases from V and 2 from J; bases not matched to a gene: 4. The CDR3 region is CAIDRDNTGELFF. CDR3 nucleotides: TGTGCCATCGACAGGGATAACACCGGGGAGCTGTTTTTT.

V usage is TRBV15 and J usage is TRBJ2-7, with no clear D. Germline V CDR1 and CDR2: LNHNV, YYDKDF (reference sequence). CDR3 size: 16 residues. V was shortened by 0 bases and J by 2 bases, with 14 bases between the two germline ends. CDR3 coding DNA: TGTGCCACCAGCAGAGACTTGCCCGCGGTGGCCTACGAGCAGTACTTC. This translates into CATSRDLPAVAYEQYF.

This chain joins TRBV6-6 and TRBJ2-7, with D perhaps matching TRBD1 or TRBD2 (5 bases each). Germline-derived CDR1 and CDR2 are MNHNY and SVGAGI (reference sequence). Trimming pared 6 bases from V and 2 bases from J, leaving 14 bases between. This CDR3 is built from 14 residues. In DNA form, the CDR3 reads TGTGCCAGCAGCATTACGGGGCTTACCTACGAGCAGTACTTC. This encodes CASSITGLTYEQYF.

The V gene is TRBV25-1, the J gene TRBJ2-4, with a weak D call TRBD2 (5 bases). The V gene lost 2 bases and the J gene lost 8 bases, with 10 bases spanning the gap. The V gene's germline CDR1 is MGHDK and CDR2 SYGVNS. The CDR3 totals 13 residues. The CDR3 nucleotides are TGTGCCAGCAGTGAAGAGGGCTGGGACATTCAGTACTTC. Residues: CASSEEGWDIQYF.

V usage is TRBV7-3 and J usage is TRBJ2-2, with a tentative D call TRBD1 (6 bases). Germline CDR1 and CDR2: SGHTA and FQGTGA. V lost 1 base to trimming and J lost 8 bases, with 8 bases between them. The CDR3 sequence is 13 residues long. This CDR3 reads CASSLRGGGELFF. The CDR3 nucleotides read TGTGCCAGCAGCTTAAGAGGGGGAGGGGAGCTGTTTTTT.

The chain carries TRBV4-2 and TRBJ2-1, with a tentative D call TRBD1 (6 bases). With 4 bases removed from V and 9 bases from J, the gap between germline ends came to 28 bases. This CDR3 is built from 18 residues. The germline gives CDR1 LGHNA, CDR2 YNFKEQ. The chain's CDR3 is CASSPTGLVPQLAGEQFF. Here the CDR3 DNA reads TGTGCCAGCAGCCCTACAGGGCTAGTACCACAACTGGCGGGTGAGCAGTTCTTC.

The chain joins TRBV2 to TRBJ2-1; a possible D gene is TRBD2 (5 bases). Germline CDR1 is SNHLY and CDR2 is FYNNEI. Trimming stripped 7 bases from V and 8 bases from J, with 15 bases between. The CDR3 is made up of 13 amino acids. CDR3 DNA sequence: TGTGCCAGCATCCCACCGGGGTACCATGAGCAGTTCTTC. Amino acid sequence: CASIPPGYHEQFF.

V and J are TRBV5-4 and TRBJ2-2, with a tentative D call TRBD1 (5 bases). The germline gives CDR1 SGHNT, CDR2 YYREEE (reference sequence). CDR3 size: 17 residues. The germline V and J ends were trimmed by 6 bases and 4 bases, with 22 bases remaining between them. The CDR3 DNA reads as TGTGCCAGCACATCCAAGGGGCTCACGATTTCCACCGGGGAGCTGTTTTTT. Protein sequence: CASTSKGLTISTGELFF.

The rearrangement uses TRBV4-2 and TRBJ2-5; D possibly corresponds to TRBD2 (7 bases). The J call could be wrong; TRBJ2-7 is a better fit for the DNA end. In germline, CDR1 is LGHNA, CDR2 YNFKEQ. This CDR3 spans 13 amino acids. This chain's CDR3 is CASSQRGPYEQYF. Here the CDR3 DNA reads TGTGCCAGCAGCCAGCGGGGGCCCTACGAGCAGTACTTC.

The rearrangement joins TRBV7-9 to TRBJ1-1; D is perhaps TRBD1 (6 bases). Between the trimmed V and J ends, which lost 5 bases and 1 base, there was a span of 14 bases. Germline V CDR1 and CDR2: SEHNR, FQNEAQ (reference sequence). The CDR3 has 15 amino acids. CDR3 amino acids: CASSMTGHPNTEAFF. CDR3 nucleotide sequence: TGTGCCAGCAGCATGACGGGACACCCGAACACTGAAGCTTTCTTT.

This chain links TRBV5-1 with TRBJ2-3; 11 bases align to TRBD2. The CDR3 has 17 residues. CDR1 and CDR2 from the germline V gene are SGHRS and YFSETQ. Germline trimming cut 0 bases from V and 5 bases from J; bases unmatched to any gene: 8. CDR3 DNA sequence: TGCGCCAGCAGCTTGGCCGTACTAGCGGGAGATAGAGATACGCAGTATTTT. Encoded protein: CASSLAVLAGDRDTQYF.

This chain links TRBV27 with TRBJ2-7; TRBD1 agrees at 7 bases. Unmatched junction bases numbered 4, after V lost 3 bases and J lost 5 bases. CDR1 is MNHEY and CDR2 is SMNVEV in the germline V gene (reference sequence). The CDR3 loop spans 13 amino acids. The CDR3 sequence is CASSFMTGNEQYF. The CDR3 DNA is TGTGCCAGCAGTTTCATGACAGGGAACGAGCAGTACTTC.

V and J are TRBV5-4 and TRBJ2-7; 11 bases agree with TRBD2. The CDR3 is 15 amino acids. The V gene end was trimmed by 4 bases and the J gene end by 6 bases; junction bases not matched to a gene: 9. The germline CDR1 and CDR2 sequences are SGHNT and YYREEE (reference sequence). The CDR3 sequence: CASSAILAGGSEQYF. Here the CDR3 DNA reads TGTGCCAGCAGCGCCATTCTAGCGGGAGGAAGCGAGCAGTACTTC.

The rearrangement links TRBV4-1 to TRBJ2-7, with 11 bases fitting TRBD2. V gave up 2 bases and J gave up 1 base; unmatched junction bases: 7. Germline values: CDR1 MGHRA, CDR2 YSYEKL. This CDR3 is 17 amino acids long. The CDR3 loop reads CASSQRGTSGTSYEQYF. Written as DNA, the CDR3 is TGCGCCAGCAGCCAACGGGGGACTAGCGGAACTTCCTACGAGCAGTACTTC.

The chain uses TRBV9 and TRBJ2-1; 13 nucleotides match TRBD2. CDR1 and CDR2 from the germline V gene are SGDLS and YYNGEE. The V and J ends lost 3 bases and 6 bases, in that order; junction bases with no gene match: 6. This CDR3 is 16 amino acids long. The CDR3 coding sequence is TGTGCCAGCAGCGATCCCGGGACTAGCGGGATCAATGAGCAGTTCTTC. Amino acids: CASSDPGTSGINEQFF.